The entry below describes one TCR delta chain. This clone was detected a few times. The antigen it recognizes is unknown. Qualities for individual bases were not recorded, and no much larger clone is one base off. RNA was isolated using the RNeasy mini kit, and reverse transcription was performed with Superscript III. CDR3 amplicons were generated by multiplex PCR with pooled V-gene forward primers and a constant-region reverse primer carrying Illumina adaptor overhangs. After gel purification, the amplicons were indexed with Nextera index primers during 7 to 8 additional PCR cycles and then purified using AMPure XP beads. The libraries were sequenced on an Illumina MiSeq using paired-end 250 bp reads, dual indexing and a roughly 21% PhiX spike-in. Under the source paper's analysis protocol: FastQC was used to check read quality, and ea-utils fastq-join was used to merge TRG read pairs. Sequences were annotated with IMGT/HighV-QUEST, keeping only productive sequences with unambiguous V-gene assignment; clonotypes were defined by identical CDR3 sequence. For downstream analysis, the tools were VDJtools 1.1.1, tcR 2.2.3, Treemap and vegan Shannon diversity in R 3.4.4. Clones were re-identified by TCRdb from the public reads with CATT, and rows with the same DNA were merged. The authors' filters were not applied to this entry. The sample includes more than 50,000 delta-chain clones, with less than 20% observed a single time. The leading ten clones occupy roughly 0.46% of the sample.

These data come from a study of Vδ1+ human thymocytes (dated by TCRdb to 2016 to 2018). Turning to the overall study: The study characterised mRNA-level TRG and TRD CDR3 repertoires of highly purified Vdelta1+ thymocytes from young children as a data resource. Earlier work had validated the multiplex-based CDR3 amplicon strategy against 5'RACE-based methods for generating CDR3 amplicons. Study-wide findings and limitations: Even though sort purity was high, around 18% of thymic TRD sequences were Vdelta2 (and few were Vdelta3), which was not the case for the peripheral blood Vdelta1+ controls. Many TRG clonotypes were shared between donors (up to roughly 6.9x10^3), whereas TRD repertoires were essentially private (max about 120 shared). Because no clustering by age or sex was observed, donors were not stratified by these variables in the analyses. The thymic TRG and TRD repertoires appeared highly polyclonal, with Gaussian CDR3 length distributions, in contrast to the oligoclonal repertoires of peripheral blood. The authors advised highly purified populations and single-cell validation, since unexpected Vdelta2 sequences could cause misinterpretation of bulk repertoire data.

The CDR1 and CDR2 encoded by the germline V gene are TSWWSYY and QGS. V and J are trimmed by 2 bases and 0 bases, and the gene matches miss 26 bases of the junction. Its CDR3 holds 23 amino acids, cysteine through phenylalanine. Just CDR3 DNA is preserved here, 69 bases in frame from base 1. Thymic samples were depleted of alphabeta T cells, then CD3+ TCRVdelta1+ TCRVdelta2- thymocytes were FACS-sorted. The purity of the sorted Vdelta1+ thymocytes fell between roughly 97% and 99.6%. The thymic specimens were obtained from roughly 8 paediatric patients who were undergoing corrective cardiac surgery and ranged in age from roughly 5 days to 17 months. After the thymic tissue was dispersed, mononuclear cells were isolated using a Histopaque-1077 density gradient. Staining used anti-TCRVdelta1 clone TS8.2, anti-TCRVdelta2 clone B6, anti-CD3 clone HIT3a and anti-TCRalphabeta clone IP26 antibodies.

The source is a boy in the first two years of life who had congenital heart surgery. Sequencing was performed on Vdelta1+ gamma-delta thymocytes from the thymus. Sample cell subset or site, as interpreted from the label and publication: FACS-sorted CD3+ TCRalphabeta- TCRVdelta1+ TCRVdelta2- thymocytes. The V gene is TRDV1 and the J gene is TRDJ1, with 8 central nucleotides matching TRDD3. The DNA sequence is given as TGTGCTCTTGGGGAAGGTTCGGTCTATATCGGACCTACTGGGGGCTTACACACCGATAAACTCATCTTT. Its translation reads: CALGEGSVYIGPTGGLHTDKLIF.